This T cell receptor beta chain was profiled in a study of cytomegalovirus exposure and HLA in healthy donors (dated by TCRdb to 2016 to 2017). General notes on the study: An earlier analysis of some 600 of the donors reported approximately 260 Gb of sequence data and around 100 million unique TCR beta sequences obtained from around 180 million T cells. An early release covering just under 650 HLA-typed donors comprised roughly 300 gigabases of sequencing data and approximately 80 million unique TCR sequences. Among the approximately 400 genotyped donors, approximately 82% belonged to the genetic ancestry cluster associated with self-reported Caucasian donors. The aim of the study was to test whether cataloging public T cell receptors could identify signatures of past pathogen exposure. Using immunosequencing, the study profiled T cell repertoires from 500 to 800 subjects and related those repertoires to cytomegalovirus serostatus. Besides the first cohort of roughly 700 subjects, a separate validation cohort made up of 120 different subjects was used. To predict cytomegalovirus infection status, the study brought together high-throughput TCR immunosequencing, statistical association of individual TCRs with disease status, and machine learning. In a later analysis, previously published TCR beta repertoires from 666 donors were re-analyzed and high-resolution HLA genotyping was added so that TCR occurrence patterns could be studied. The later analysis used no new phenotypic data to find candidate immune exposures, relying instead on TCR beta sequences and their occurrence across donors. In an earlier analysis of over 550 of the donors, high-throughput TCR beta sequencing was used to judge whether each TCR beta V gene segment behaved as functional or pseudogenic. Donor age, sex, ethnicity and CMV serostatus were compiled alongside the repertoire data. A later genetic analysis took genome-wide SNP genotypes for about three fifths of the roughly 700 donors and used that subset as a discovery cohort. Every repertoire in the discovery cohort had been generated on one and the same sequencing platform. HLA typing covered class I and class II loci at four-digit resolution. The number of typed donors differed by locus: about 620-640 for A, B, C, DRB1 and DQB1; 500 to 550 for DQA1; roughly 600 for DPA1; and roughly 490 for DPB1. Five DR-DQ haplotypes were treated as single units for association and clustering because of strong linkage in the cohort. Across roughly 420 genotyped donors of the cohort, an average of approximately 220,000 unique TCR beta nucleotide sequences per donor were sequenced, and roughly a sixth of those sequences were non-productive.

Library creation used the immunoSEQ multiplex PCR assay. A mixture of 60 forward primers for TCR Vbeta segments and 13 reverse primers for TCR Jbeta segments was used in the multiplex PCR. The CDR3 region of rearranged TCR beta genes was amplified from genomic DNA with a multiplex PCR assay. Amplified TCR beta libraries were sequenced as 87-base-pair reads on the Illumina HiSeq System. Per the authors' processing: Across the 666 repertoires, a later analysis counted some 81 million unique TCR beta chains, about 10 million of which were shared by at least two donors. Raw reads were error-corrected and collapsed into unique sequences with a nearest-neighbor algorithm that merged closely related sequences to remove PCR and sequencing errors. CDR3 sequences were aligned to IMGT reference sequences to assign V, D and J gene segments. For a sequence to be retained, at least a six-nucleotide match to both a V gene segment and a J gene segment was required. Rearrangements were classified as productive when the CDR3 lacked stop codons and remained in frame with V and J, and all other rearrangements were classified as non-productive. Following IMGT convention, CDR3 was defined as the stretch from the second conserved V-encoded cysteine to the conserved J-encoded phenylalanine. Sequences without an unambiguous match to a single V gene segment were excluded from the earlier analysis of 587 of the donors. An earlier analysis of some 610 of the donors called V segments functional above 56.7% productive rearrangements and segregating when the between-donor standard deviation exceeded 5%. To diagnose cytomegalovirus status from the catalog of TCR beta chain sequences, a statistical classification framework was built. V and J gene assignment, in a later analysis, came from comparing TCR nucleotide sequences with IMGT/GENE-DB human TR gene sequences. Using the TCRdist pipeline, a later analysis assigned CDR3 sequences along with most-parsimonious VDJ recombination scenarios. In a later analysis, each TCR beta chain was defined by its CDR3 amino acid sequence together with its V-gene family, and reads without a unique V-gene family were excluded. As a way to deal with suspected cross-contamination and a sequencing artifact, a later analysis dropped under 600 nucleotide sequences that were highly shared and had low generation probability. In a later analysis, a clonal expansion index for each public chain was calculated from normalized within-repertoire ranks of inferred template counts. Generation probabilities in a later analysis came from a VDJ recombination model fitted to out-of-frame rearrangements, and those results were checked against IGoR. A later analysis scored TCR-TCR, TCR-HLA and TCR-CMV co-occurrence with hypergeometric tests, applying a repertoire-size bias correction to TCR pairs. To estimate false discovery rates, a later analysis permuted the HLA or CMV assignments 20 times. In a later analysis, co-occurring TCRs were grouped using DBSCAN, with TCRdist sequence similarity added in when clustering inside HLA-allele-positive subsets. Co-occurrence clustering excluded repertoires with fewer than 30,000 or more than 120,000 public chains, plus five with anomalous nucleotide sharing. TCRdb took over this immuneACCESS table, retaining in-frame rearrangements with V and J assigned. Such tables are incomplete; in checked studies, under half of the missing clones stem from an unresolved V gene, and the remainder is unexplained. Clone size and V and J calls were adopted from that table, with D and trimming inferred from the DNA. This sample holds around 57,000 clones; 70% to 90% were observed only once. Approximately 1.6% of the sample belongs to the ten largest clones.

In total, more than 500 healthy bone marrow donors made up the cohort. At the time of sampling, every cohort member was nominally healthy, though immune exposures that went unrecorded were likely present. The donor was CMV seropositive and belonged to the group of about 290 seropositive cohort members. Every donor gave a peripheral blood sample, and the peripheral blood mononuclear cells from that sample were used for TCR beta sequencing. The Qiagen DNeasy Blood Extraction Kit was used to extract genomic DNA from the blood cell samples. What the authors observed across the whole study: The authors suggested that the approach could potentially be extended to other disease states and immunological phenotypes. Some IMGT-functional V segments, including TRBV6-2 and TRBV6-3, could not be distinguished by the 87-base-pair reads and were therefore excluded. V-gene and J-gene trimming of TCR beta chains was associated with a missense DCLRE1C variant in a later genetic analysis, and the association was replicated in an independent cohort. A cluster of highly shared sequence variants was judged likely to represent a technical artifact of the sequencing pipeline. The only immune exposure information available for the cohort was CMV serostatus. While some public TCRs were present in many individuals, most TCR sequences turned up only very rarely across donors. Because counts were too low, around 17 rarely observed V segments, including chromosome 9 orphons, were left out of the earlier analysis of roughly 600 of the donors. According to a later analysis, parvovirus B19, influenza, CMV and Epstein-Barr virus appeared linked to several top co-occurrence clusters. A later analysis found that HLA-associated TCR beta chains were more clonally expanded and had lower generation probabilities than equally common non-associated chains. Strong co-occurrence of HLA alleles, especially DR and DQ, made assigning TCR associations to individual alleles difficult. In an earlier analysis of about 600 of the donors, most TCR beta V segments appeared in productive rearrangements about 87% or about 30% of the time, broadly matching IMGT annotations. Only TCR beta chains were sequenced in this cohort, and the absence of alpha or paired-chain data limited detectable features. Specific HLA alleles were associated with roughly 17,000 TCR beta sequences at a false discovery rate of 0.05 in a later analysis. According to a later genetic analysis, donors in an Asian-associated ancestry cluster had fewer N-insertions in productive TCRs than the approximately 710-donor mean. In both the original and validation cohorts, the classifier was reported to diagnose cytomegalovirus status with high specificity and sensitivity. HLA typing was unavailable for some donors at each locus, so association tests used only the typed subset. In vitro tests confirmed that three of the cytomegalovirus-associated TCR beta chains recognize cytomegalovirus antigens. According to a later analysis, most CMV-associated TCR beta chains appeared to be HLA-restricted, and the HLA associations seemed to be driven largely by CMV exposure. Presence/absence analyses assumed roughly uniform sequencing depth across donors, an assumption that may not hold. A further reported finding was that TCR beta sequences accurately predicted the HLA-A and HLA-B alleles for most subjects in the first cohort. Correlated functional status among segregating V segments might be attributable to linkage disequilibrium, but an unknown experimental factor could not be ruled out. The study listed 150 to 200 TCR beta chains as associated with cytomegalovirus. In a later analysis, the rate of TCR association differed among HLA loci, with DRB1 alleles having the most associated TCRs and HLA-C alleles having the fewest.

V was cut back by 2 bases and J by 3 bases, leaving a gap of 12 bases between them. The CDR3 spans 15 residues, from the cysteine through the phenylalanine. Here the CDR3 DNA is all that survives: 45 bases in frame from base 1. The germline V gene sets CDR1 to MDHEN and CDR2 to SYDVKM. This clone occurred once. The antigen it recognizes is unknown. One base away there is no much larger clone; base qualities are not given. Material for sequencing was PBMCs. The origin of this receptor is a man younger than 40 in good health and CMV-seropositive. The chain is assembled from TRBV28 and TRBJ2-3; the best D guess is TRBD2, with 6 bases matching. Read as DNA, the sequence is TGTGCCAGCAGTTTAGCCGGGGAGGTGACAGATACGCAGTATTTT. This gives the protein CASSLAGEVTDTQYF. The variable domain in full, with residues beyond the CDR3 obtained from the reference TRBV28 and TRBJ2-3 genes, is DVKVTQSSRYLVKRTGEKVFLECVQDMDHENMFWYRQDPGLGLRLIYFSYDVKMKEKGDIPEGYSVSREKKERFSLILESASTNQTSMYLCASSLAGEVTDTQYFGPGTRLTVL.